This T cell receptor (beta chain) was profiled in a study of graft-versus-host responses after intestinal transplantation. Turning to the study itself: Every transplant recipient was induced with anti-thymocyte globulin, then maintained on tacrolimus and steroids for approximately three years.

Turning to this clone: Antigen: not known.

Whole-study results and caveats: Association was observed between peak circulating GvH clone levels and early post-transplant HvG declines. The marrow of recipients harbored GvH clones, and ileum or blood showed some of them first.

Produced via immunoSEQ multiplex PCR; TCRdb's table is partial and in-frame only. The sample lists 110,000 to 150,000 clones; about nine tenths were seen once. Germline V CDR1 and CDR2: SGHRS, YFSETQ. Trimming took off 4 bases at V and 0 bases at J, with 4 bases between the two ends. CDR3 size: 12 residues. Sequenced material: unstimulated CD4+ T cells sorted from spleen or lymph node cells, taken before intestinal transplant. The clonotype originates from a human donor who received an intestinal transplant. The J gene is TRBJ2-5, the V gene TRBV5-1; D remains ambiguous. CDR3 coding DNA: TGCGCCAGCAGCCGCCACCAAGAGACCCAGTACTTC. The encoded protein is CASSRHQETQYF.